The sequence of this TCR beta chain was determined in a study of monozygotic twins with inflammatory bowel disease. TCRdb reworked the 5' RACE reads into one entry per CDR3 protein, no DNA. This listing includes about 160,000 distinct CDR3 sequences. The germline CDR1 and CDR2 sequences are SGHRS and YFSETQ. The CDR3 is 11 residues long. The sample taken for sequencing was blood. This sequence originates from a human donor with ulcerative colitis or Crohn's disease, or a healthy co-twin of an affected twin (not recorded which). V is TRBV5-1 and J is TRBJ2-3; without DNA, the TCRdb call of TRBD2 cannot be checked. Here the CDR3 reads CASTLVDTQYF.